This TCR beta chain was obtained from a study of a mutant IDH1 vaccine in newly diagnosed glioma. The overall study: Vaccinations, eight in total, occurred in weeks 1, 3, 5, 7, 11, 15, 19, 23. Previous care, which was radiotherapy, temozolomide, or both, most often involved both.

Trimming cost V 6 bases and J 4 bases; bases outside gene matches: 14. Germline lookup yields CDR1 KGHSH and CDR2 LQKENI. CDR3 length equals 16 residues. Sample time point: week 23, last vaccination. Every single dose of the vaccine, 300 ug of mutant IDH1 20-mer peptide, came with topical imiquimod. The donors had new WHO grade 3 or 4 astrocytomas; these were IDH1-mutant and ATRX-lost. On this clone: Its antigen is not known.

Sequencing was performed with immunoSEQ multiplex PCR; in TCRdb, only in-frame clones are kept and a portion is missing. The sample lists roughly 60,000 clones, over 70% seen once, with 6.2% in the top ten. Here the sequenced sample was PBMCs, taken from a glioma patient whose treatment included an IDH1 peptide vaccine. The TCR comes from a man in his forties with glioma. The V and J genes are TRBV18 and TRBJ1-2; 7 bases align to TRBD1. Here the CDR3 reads CASSPGTVNNFYGYTF. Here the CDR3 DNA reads TGTGCCAGCTCTCCCGGGACAGTAAATAACTTCTATGGCTACACCTTC.